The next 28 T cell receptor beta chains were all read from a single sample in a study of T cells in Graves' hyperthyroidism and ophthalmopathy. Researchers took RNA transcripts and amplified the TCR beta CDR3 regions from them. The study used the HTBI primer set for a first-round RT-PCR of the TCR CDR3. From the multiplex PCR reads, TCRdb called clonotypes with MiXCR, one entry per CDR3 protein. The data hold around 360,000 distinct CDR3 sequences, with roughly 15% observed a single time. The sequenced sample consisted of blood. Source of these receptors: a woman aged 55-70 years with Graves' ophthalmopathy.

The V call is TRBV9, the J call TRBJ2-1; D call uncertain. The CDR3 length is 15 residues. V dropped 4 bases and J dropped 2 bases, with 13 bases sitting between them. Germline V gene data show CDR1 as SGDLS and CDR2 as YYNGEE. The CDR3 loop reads CASSFSELPYNEQFF. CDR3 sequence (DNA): TGTGCCAGCAGCTTTAGTGAGCTTCCCTACAATGAGCAGTTCTTC.

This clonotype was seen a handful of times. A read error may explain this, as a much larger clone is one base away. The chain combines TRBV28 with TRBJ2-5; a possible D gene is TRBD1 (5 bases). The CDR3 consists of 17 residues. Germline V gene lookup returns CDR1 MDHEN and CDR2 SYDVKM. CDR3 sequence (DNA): TGTGCCAGCAGTTCCCCCCCTTCGGCAGGGATCCAAGAGGCCCAGTACTTC. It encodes CASSSPPSAGIQEAQYF.

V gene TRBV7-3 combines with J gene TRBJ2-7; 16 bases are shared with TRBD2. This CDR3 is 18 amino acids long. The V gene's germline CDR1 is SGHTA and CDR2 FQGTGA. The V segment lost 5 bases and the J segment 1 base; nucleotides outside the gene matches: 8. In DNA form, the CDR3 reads TGTGCCAGCAGCCCCCCGGGACTAGCGGGAGGGGCATCCTACGAGCAGTACTTC. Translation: CASSPPGLAGGASYEQYF.

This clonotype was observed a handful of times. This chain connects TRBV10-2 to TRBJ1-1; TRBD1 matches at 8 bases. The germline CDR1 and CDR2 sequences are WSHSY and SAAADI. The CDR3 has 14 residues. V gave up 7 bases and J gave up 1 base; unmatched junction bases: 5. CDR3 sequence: CASKRGQENTEAFF. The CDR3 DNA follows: TGCGCCAGCAAAAGGGGACAGGAGAACACTGAAGCTTTCTTT.

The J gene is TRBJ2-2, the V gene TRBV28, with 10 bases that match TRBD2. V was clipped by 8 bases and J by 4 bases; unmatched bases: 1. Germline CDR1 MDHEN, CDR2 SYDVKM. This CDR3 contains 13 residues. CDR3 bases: TGTGCCAGCCGGACTAGCGGCACCGGGGAGCTGTTTTTT. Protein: CASRTSGTGELFF.

The CDR3 reads CASSLIPTSGSNEQFF. CDR3 DNA sequence: TGTGCCAGCAGCTTGATTCCGACTAGCGGGAGTAATGAGCAGTTCTTC. The rearrangement joins TRBV5-5 to TRBJ2-1; 12 nucleotides agree with TRBD2. The CDR3 is 16 residues long. Germline V CDR1 and CDR2: SGHKS, YYEKEE (reference sequence). V lost 1 base and J lost 7; bases outside the gene matches: 6.

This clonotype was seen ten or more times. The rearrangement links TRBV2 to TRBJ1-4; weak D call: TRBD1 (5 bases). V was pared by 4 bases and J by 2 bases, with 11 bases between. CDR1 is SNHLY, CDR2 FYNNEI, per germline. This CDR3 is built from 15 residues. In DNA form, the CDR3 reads TGTGCCAGCAGTGTTAGATCAGGGACTAATGAAAAACTGTTTTTT. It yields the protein CASSVRSGTNEKLFF.

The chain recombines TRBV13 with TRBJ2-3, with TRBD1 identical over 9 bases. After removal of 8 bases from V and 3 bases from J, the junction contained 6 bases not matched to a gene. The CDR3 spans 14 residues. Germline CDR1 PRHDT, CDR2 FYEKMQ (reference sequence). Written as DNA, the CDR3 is TGTGCCAGCCCCTGGGACAGGGAAACAGATACGCAGTATTTT. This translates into CASPWDRETDTQYF. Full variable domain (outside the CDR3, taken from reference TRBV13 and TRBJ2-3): AAGVIQSPRHLIKEKRETATLKCYPIPRHDTVYWYQQGPGQDPQFLISFYEKMQSDKGSIPDRFSAQQFSDYHSELNMSSLELGDSALYFCASPWDRETDTQYFGPGTRLTVL.

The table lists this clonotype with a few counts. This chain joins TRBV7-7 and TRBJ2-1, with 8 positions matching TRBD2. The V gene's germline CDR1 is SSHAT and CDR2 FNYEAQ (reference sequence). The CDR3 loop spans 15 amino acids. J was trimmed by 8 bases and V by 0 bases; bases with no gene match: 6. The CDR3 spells CASSLAGLGAHEQFF. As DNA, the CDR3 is TGTGCCAGCAGCTTAGCGGGACTAGGGGCGCATGAGCAGTTCTTC.

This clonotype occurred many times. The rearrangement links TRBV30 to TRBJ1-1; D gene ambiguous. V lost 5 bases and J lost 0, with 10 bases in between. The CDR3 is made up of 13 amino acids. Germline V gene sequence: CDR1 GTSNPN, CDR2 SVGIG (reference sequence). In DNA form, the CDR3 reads TGTGCCTGGTGTCCGGAGATGAACACTGAAGCTTTCTTT. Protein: CAWCPEMNTEAFF.

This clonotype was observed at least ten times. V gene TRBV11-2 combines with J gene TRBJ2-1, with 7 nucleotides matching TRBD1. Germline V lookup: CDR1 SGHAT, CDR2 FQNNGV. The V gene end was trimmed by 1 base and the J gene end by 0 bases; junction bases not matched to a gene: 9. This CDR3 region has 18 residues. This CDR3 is CASSLGGGQIFSYNEQFF. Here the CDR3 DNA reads TGTGCCAGCAGCTTAGGAGGGGGACAGATTTTCTCCTACAATGAGCAGTTCTTC.

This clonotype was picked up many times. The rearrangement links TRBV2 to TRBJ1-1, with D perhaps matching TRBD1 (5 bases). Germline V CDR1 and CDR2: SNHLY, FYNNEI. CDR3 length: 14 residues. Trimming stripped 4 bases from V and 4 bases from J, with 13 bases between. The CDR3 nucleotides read TGTGCCAGCAGTGGGTGGGGCGCGGGCACTGAAGCTTTCTTT. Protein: CASSGWGAGTEAFF.

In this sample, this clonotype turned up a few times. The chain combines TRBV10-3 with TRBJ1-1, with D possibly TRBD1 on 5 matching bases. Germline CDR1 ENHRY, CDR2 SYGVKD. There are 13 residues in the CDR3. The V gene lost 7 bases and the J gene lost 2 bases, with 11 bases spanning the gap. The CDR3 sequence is CAITGQPNTEAFF. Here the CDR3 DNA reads TGTGCCATCACAGGGCAGCCTAACACTGAAGCTTTCTTT.

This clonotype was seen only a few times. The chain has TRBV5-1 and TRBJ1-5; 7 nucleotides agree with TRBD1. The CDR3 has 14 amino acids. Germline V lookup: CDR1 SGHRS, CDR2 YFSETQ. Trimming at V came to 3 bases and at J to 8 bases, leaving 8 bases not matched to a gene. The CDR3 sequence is CASSSPGQLKPQHF. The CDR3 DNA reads TGCGCCAGCAGCTCTCCGGGACAGTTAAAGCCCCAGCATTTT.

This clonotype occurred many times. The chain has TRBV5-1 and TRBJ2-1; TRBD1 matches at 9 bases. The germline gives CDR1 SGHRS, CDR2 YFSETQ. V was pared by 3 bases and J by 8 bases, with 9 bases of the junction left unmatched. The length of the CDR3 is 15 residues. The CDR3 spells CASSWGDRVTDEQFF. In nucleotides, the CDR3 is TGCGCCAGCAGCTGGGGGGACAGGGTTACTGATGAGCAGTTCTTC.

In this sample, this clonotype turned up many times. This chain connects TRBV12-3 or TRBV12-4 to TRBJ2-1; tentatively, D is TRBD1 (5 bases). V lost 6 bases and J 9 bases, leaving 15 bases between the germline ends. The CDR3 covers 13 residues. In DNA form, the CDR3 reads TGTGCCAGCAGAAGCAGGGTCGTGGCTGAGCAGTTCTTC. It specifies CASRSRVVAEQFF.

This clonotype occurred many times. CDR3 protein: CASSLDPASYEQYF. As DNA, the CDR3 is TGTGCCAGCAGCTTAGATCCAGCGTCCTACGAGCAGTACTTC. The chain has TRBV11-2 and TRBJ2-7; D is ambiguous. The V gene lost 0 bases and the J gene lost 1 base, with 7 bases spanning the gap. The length of the CDR3 is 14 residues. In germline, CDR1 is SGHAT, CDR2 FQNNGV. The full variable domain, its missing parts supplied by reference TRBV11-2 and TRBJ2-7, is EAGVAQSPRYKIIEKRQSVAFWCNPISGHATLYWYQQILGQGPKLLIQFQNNGVVDDSQLPKDRFSAERLKGVDSTLKIQPAKLEDSAVYLCASSLDPASYEQYFGPGTRLTVT.

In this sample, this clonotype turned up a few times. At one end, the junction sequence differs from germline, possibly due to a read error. The CDR3 loop reads CASSPSASGYDEQFF. CDR3 nucleotides: TGTGCCAGCAGTCCCTCCGCTAGCGGCTACGATGAGCAGTTCTTC. The V and J genes are TRBV12-3 or TRBV12-4 and TRBJ2-1; 7 bases align to TRBD2. The CDR3 has 15 amino acids.

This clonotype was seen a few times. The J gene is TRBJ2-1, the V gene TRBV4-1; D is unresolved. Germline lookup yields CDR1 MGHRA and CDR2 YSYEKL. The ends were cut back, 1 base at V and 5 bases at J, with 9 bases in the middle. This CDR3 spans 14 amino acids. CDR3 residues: CASSQVSKDNEQFF. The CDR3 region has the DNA TGCGCCAGCAGCCAAGTGTCTAAAGACAATGAGCAGTTCTTC.

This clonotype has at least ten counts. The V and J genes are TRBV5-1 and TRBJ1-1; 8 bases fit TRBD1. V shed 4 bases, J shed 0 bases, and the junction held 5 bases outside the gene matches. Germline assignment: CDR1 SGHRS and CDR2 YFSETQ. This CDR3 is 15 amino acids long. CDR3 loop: CASSTGQGMNTEAFF. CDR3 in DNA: TGCGCCAGCAGCACCGGACAGGGTATGAACACTGAAGCTTTCTTT.

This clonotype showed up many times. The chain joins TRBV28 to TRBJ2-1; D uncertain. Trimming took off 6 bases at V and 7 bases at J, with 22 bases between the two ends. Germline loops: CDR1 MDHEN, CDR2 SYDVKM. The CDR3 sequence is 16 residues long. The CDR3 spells CASSPLTWTTLNEQFF. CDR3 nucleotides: TGTGCCAGCAGCCCCTTAACCTGGACCACCCTGAATGAGCAGTTCTTC.

CDR3 sequence reads: CASSRLISSYNEQFF. The CDR3 DNA follows: TGTGCCAGCAGTCGACTTATTAGCTCCTACAATGAGCAGTTCTTC. V gene TRBV25-1 combines with J gene TRBJ2-1; D is uncertain. V lost 5 bases to trimming and J lost 0 bases, with 11 bases between them. CDR3 length equals 15 residues. Germline lookup yields CDR1 MGHDK and CDR2 SYGVNS.

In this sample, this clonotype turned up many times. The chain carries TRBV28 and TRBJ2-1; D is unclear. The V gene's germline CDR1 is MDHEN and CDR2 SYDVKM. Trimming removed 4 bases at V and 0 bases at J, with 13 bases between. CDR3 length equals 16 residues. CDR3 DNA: TGTGCCAGCAGTTCCATGGCCCGTGGCTCCTACAATGAGCAGTTCTTC. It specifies CASSSMARGSYNEQFF.

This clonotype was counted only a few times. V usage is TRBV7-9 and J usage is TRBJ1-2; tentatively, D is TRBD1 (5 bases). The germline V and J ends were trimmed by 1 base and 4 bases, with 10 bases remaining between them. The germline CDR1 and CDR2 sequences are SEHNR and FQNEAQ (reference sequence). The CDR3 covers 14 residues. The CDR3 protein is CASSLESRAYGYTF. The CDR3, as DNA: TGTGCCAGCAGCTTAGAGTCCAGGGCCTATGGCTACACCTTC.

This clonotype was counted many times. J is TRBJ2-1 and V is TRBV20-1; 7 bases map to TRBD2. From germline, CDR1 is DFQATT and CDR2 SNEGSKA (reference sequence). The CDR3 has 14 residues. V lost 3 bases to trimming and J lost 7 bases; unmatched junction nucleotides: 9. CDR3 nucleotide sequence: TGCAGTGCTAGCGGCGGGAGAGGGCTTAATGAGCAGTTCTTC. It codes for CSASGGRGLNEQFF.

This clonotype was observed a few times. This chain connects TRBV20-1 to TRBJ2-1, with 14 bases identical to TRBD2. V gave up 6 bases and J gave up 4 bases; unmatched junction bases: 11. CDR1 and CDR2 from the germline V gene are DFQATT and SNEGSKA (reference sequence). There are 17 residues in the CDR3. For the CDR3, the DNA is TGCAGTGCCCCGGGACTAGCGGGGGCCCTCCTTTACAATGAGCAGTTCTTC. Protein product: CSAPGLAGALLYNEQFF.

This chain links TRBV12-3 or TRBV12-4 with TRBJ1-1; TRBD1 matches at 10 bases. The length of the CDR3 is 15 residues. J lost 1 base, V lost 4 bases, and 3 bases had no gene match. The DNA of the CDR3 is TGTGCCAGCAGTTACGGACAGGGGGGGAACACTGAAGCTTTCTTT. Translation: CASSYGQGGNTEAFF.

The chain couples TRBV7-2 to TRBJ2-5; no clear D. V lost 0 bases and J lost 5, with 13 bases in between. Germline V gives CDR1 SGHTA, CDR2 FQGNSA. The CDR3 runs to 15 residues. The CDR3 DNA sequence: TGTGCCAGCAGCTTAGCGGTATCTGGGGTGGAGACCCAGTACTTC. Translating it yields CASSLAVSGVETQYF.